This record covers a single TCR beta chain. Antigen: not known. The data originate from a study of cytomegalovirus exposure and HLA in healthy donors. Amplification used 60 Vbeta primers and 13 Jbeta primers. TCRdb's copy holds only in-frame clones and misses some; the assay was immunoSEQ multiplex PCR. The profile shows almost 200,000 clones, 85% of them singletons. Whole-study results and caveats: It was in a later analysis that TCR association rates were seen to vary by HLA locus, highest for DRB1 and lowest for HLA-C.

Per germline, CDR1 SGDLS and CDR2 YYNGEE. This CDR3 region has 16 residues. The V gene end was trimmed by 4 bases and the J gene end by 3 bases; junction bases not matched to a gene: 10. The V and J genes are TRBV9 and TRBJ2-1, with 7 bases matching TRBD1. The clonotype comes from a woman aged 50 to 60 in good health and CMV-seronegative. The specimen sequenced was PBMCs. The chain's CDR3 is CASSIGTESYYNEQFF. The CDR3 region has the DNA TGTGCCAGCAGCATCGGGACAGAAAGTTACTACAATGAGCAGTTCTTC.